Below are 5 T cell receptor beta chains sequenced from a single sample in a study of shared clonotypes between healthy human individuals (dated by TCRdb to 2018 to 2020). CD8 naive samples were obtained by positive selection for CCR7 among CD45RO-negative cells, yielding a CD45RA+CCR7+ population from which TemRA cells were excluded. The library was generated by the immunoSEQ multiplex PCR assay. TCRdb's version of the immuneACCESS table is confined to in-frame rearrangements and falls short of the full clone set. An unresolved V gene accounts for under half of the shortfall where checked; the remainder is of unknown origin. The sample table shows about 700,000 clones, and about 90% are seen once. About 24% of the sample comes from the top ten. Sequencing was performed on naive CD8+ T cells sorted from blood. The cell subset or site tag for this specimen amounts to: CD45RA+CCR7+. These receptors were obtained from a man in his thirties or forties in good health.

The chain uses TRBV7-9 and TRBJ1-1; tentatively, D is TRBD1 (5 bases). Trimming took off 1 base at V and 5 bases at J, with 26 bases between the two ends. CDR1 is SEHNR and CDR2 is FQNEAQ in the germline V gene (reference sequence). The CDR3 sequence is 19 residues long. The CDR3 nucleotides read TGTGCCAGCAGCTTAGAAAGCCCAGAGGGGCCTGACGTTGGAACTGAAGCTTTCTTT. Its translation: CASSLESPEGPDVGTEAFF. The full variable domain, with the rest looked up from reference TRBV7-9 and TRBJ1-1, is DTGVSQNPRHKITKRGQNVTFRCDPISEHNRLYWYRQTLGQGPEFLTYFQNEAQLEKSRLLSDRFSAERPKGSFSTLEIQRTEQGDSAMYLCASSLESPEGPDVGTEAFFGQGTRLTVV.

This rearrangement joins TRBV18 to TRBJ2-3, with D uncertain. Germline V gene sequence: CDR1 KGHSH, CDR2 LQKENI. Trimming shortened V by 2 bases and J by 0 bases, and 6 bases separated the two germline ends. This CDR3 contains 14 residues. DNA for the CDR3: TGTGCCAGCTCACCAAGTGCTAGCACAGATACGCAGTATTTT. This translates into CASSPSASTDTQYF.

V gene TRBV27 combines with J gene TRBJ2-7, with D possibly TRBD1 on 5 matching bases. The CDR3 is made up of 15 amino acids. Trimming shortened V by 5 bases and J by 3 bases, and 17 bases separated the two germline ends. The V gene's germline CDR1 is MNHEY and CDR2 SMNVEV (reference sequence). CDR3 region: CASSPQGTIFYEQYF. DNA for the CDR3: TGTGCCAGCAGTCCCCAGGGAACTATCTTCTACGAGCAGTACTTC.

The V and J genes are TRBV5-1 and TRBJ2-3; the match to TRBD2 covers 11 bases. Looked up from germline, CDR1 is SGHRS and CDR2 is YFSETQ. There are 20 residues in the CDR3. V was pared by 4 bases and J by 4 bases, with 20 bases of the junction left unmatched. The CDR3, as DNA: TGCGCCAGCAGCCCACTCCTCGATGGACTAGCGGGTTACAACTCAGATACGCAGTATTTT. It is translated as CASSPLLDGLAGYNSDTQYF. Combining the CDR3 with reference TRBV5-1 and TRBJ2-3 gives the whole variable domain KAGVTQTPRYLIKTRGQQVTLSCSPISGHRSVSWYQQTPGQGLQFLFEYFSETQRNKGNFPGRFSGRQFSNSRSEMNVSTLELGDSALYLCASSPLLDGLAGYNSDTQYFGPGTRLTVL.

This chain links TRBV10-2 with TRBJ2-7, with D possibly matching TRBD1 (6 bases). The V end lost 8 bases, the J end lost 2 bases, and 13 bases lay between the germline ends. The CDR3 is 13 residues long. In germline, CDR1 is WSHSY, CDR2 SAAADI. CDR3 nucleotides: TGCGCCAGCGCCCGGGACAAGGCCTACGAGCAGTACTTC. Protein sequence: CASARDKAYEQYF.